This note documents a single TCR beta chain sequence. Sequenced by immunoSEQ multiplex PCR; TCRdb stores in-frame clones only, minus some. The sample lists just over 60,000 clones, 92% occurring once. The length of the CDR3 is 15 residues. V shed 7 bases and J 4 bases; nucleotides not matched to a gene: 12. From germline, CDR1 is MNHNS and CDR2 SASEGT. This sample stems from a study of OX40 agonist ivuxolimab in advanced cancers. Sequenced material: CD4+ or CD8+ T cells sorted from blood, taken in a trial of the OX40 agonist ivuxolimab. This chain links TRBV6-1 with TRBJ2-5; 7 bases align to TRBD1. This TCR was sampled from an adult with an advanced solid tumor such as melanoma, head and neck, liver or kidney cancer. The DNA for the CDR3 is TGTGCCAGCACCTCCCCGGGACAGCCCAGAGAGACCCAGTACTTC. This encodes CASTSPGQPRETQYF.